This T cell receptor (beta chain) was observed in a study of T cell responses to AZD1222 COVID-19 vaccine (TCRdb year 2021). With respect to the entire study: Because spike-specific TCR depth and breadth did not differ between the two schedules, AZD1222 recipients who got a second dose at roughly 4 weeks were pooled with those who got a second dose at roughly 12 weeks. TCR sequencing covered more than 230 trial participants: 200 to 220 given two doses of AZD1222 and 26 given two doses of MenACWY control vaccine. Trial participants were enrolled by age into subgroups of 18-55, 56-69 and 70-plus years, and around 150, 28 and 57 TCR-sequenced participants, respectively, were included in these subgroups.

The CDR3 regions of human TCRbeta chains were analyzed by immunosequencing. In the source study's methods: TCRs in the repertoires were compared against a reference library of SARS-CoV-2-specific TCRs that had been generated with the MIRA antigen-specificity platform. Breadth was defined as the fraction of unique TCRs that were SARS-CoV-2-associated. Depth was defined as the fraction of total T cells that were SARS-CoV-2-associated. Using the MIRA data, each spike-specific TCR was mapped to the spike region that the TCR reacts to and placed in a CD4 or CD8 class. Log10-transformed breadth and depth values were compared by one-way ANOVA with Sidak's multiple comparisons tests. The clones in this table, taken by TCRdb from immuneACCESS, are in-frame only. Not every clone is retained; where verified, under half of the shortfall comes from an unresolved V gene, and the cause of the rest is unknown. The V and J calls and clone size are taken from that table; D and trimming were inferred from the DNA. The table for this sample lists fewer than 120,000 clones; 88% of them were counted only once. In total, the top ten clones hold around 1.5% of the sample.

This sample's time point label indicates: baseline before first vaccination. Vaccinee samples were obtained from the UK trials COV001 and COV002, which included a single-blind randomized controlled phase 2/3 trial of AZD1222 (ChAdOx1 nCoV-19) in healthy adults. For TCRbeta chain sequencing, PBMC samples were collected from trial participants at day 0 and at day 28 after the second dose. To note about this clone: Its antigen remains undetermined. No base-level quality is on record; no much larger clone is a single base apart.

Paper-wide results and their limitations: Most participants were white British and females outnumbered males, and the authors suggested that clonal diversity may have been underestimated. In the small 56-69-year group, the increase in depth fell short of significance, most likely because of low power. Because no samples from the day 14 peak response were available, repertoires could be characterized only after the peak T cell response. Nearly half of unique spike-specific TCRs reportedly recognized epitopes outside regions mutated in the B.1.351 and B.1.1.7 variants. Vaccine-associated CD4 TCRs spanned the whole spike protein, with dominant responses in regions 160-218 and 743-854. Only a handful of AZD1222 recipients were SARS-CoV-2 seropositive at baseline, limiting conclusions about previously exposed vaccinees. After two AZD1222 doses, both the breadth and the depth of spike-specific TCRs were significantly higher than at day 0 and than in MenACWY recipients.

Here the sequenced sample was peripheral blood, taken on day 0 of AZD1222 vaccination. This TCR was sampled from an adult in good health.

The DNA sequence is given as TGTGCCAGCAGCGTGAACACCGGGGAGCTGTTTTTT. Its coded protein is CASSVNTGELFF. The chain was built from TRBV5-4 and TRBJ2-2; no confident D gene assignment can be made. Trimming at the junction amounts to 4 bases on V and 1 base on J, and the germline ends lie 2 bases apart. The germline V gene (reference sequence) specifies SGHNT as CDR1 and YYREEE as CDR2. CDR3 length: 12 amino acids, cysteine to phenylalanine. The entry retains the CDR3 DNA only, 36 bases that are in frame from base 1.